This TCR beta chain is from a study of OX40 agonist ivuxolimab in advanced cancers. For the study at large: The dose-escalation cohort had hepatocellular carcinoma, melanoma, renal cell or head and neck cancer. Of the participants, over 30% had some prior anti-PD-1, anti-PD-L1 or anti-CTLA-4 therapy, which was allowed. There were three patients with partial responses, one having hepatocellular carcinoma and two cutaneous melanoma.

Sequenced by immunoSEQ multiplex PCR; TCRdb stores in-frame clones only, minus some. The sample contains 65,000 to 90,000 clones, 86% of which appear only once. Germline values: CDR1 SQVTM, CDR2 ANQGSEA. The V end lost 6 bases, the J end lost 7 bases, and 21 bases lay between the germline ends. The CDR3 runs to 15 residues. The J gene is TRBJ1-4, the V gene TRBV29-1; D perhaps matches TRBD1 (5 bases). This sample comprised CD4+ or CD8+ T cells sorted from blood, obtained in a trial of the OX40 agonist ivuxolimab. The source is an adult with an advanced solid tumor such as melanoma, head and neck, liver or kidney cancer. CDR3 sequence reads: CSVTNREGTGEKLFF. CDR3 DNA: TGCAGCGTGACCAATAGGGAGGGGACGGGTGAAAAACTGTTTTTT.